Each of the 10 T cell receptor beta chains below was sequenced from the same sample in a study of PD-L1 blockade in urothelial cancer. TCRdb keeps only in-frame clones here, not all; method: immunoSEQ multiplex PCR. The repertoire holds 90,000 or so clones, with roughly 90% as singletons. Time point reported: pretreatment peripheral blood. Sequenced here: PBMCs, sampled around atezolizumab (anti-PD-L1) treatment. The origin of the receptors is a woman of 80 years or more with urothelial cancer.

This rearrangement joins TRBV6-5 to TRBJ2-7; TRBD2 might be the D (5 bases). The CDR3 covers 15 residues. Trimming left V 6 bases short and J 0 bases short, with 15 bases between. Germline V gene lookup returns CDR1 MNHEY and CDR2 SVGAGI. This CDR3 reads CASRTQRATSYEQYF. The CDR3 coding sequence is TGTGCCAGCAGGACCCAGAGGGCAACCTCCTACGAGCAGTACTTC.

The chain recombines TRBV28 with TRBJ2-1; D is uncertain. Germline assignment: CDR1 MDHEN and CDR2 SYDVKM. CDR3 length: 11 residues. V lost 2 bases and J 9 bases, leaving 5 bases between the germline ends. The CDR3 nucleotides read TGTGCCAGCAGTTTAGCGAGTGAGCAGTTCTTC. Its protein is CASSLASEQFF.

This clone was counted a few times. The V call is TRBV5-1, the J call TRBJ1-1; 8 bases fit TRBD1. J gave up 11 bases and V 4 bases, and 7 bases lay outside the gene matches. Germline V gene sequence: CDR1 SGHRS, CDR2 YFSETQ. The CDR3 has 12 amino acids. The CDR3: CASSPQGERAFF. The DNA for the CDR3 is TGCGCCAGCAGCCCACAGGGGGAGCGGGCTTTCTTT.

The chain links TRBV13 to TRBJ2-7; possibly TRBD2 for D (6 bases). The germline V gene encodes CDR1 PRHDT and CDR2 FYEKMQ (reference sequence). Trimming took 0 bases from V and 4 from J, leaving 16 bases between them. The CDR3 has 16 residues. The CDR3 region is CASSLGITSSYYEQYF. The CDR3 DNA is TGTGCCAGCAGCTTAGGCATTACTAGCAGTTATTACGAGCAGTACTTC.

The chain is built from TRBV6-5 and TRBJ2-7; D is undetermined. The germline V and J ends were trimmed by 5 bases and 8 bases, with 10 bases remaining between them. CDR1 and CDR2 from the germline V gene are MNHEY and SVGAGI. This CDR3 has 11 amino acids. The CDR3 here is CASSLESKQYF. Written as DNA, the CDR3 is TGTGCCAGCAGTCTAGAGTCCAAGCAGTACTTC.

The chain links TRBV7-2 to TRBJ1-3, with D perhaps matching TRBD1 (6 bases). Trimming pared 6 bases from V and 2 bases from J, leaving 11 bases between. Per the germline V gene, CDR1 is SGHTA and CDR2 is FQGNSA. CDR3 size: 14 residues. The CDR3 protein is CASRTGQPGNTIYF. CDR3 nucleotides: TGTGCCAGCAGAACAGGGCAGCCTGGAAACACCATATATTTT. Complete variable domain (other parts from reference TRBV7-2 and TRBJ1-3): GAGVSQSPSNKVTEKGKDVELRCDPISGHTALYWYRQSLGQGLEFLIYFQGNSAPDKSGLPSDRFSAERTGGSVSTLTIQRTQQEDSAVYLCASRTGQPGNTIYFGEGSWLTVV.

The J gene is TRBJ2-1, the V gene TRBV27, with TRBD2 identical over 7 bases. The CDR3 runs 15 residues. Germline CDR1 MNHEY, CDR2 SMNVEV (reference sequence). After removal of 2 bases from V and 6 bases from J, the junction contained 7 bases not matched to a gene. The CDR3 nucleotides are TGTGCCAGCAGTTTACCACGTGGCGGGAGCAATGAGCAGTTCTTC. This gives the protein CASSLPRGGSNEQFF.

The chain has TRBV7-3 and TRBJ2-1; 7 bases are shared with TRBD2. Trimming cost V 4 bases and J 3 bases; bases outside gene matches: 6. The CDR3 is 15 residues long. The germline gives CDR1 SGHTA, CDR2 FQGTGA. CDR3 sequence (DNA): TGTGCCAGCAGCTCCTCAGCGGGAAGCTACAATGAGCAGTTCTTC. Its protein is CASSSSAGSYNEQFF.

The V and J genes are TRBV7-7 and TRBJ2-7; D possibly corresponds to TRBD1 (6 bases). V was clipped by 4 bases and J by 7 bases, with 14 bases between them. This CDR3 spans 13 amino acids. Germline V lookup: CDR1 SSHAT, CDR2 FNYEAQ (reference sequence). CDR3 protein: CASSSETGREQYF. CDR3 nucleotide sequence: TGTGCCAGCAGCTCTGAGACAGGAAGGGAGCAGTACTTC.

This CDR3 reads CASSGYPMNTEAFF. The CDR3 DNA reads as TGTGCCAGCAGCGGGTACCCTATGAACACTGAAGCTTTCTTT. The V gene is TRBV9, the J gene TRBJ1-1; no clear D gene. V was clipped by 3 bases and J by 0 bases, with 9 bases between them. This CDR3 spans 14 amino acids. Germline lookup yields CDR1 SGDLS and CDR2 YYNGEE.